This T cell receptor (beta chain) was captured by sequencing in a study of T cell responses to AZD1222 COVID-19 vaccine (dated by TCRdb to the early 2020s). About the study as a whole: A total of 233 trial participants underwent TCR sequencing, of whom 207 received two doses of AZD1222 and some 26 received two doses of the MenACWY control vaccine. Enrollment into the trials was organized by age into subgroups of 18-55, 56-69 and 70-plus years, and those subgroups contained about 150, 27 and 61 TCR-sequenced participants, respectively. Broad study findings and their caveats: Because no day 14 peak-response samples were available, the repertoires could be characterized only after the peak T cell response. Spike-specific TCR breadth and depth rose significantly after two AZD1222 doses compared with day 0 and with MenACWY recipients. The 56-69-year group was small, and its depth increase did not reach significance, likely because of low power. CD4 TCRs associated with the vaccine covered the entire spike protein, and the dominant responses were in regions 160-218 and 743-854. Conclusions about previously exposed vaccinees are limited because only a handful of AZD1222 recipients were SARS-CoV-2 seropositive at baseline. Reportedly, close to half of the unique spike-specific TCRs recognized epitopes lying outside the regions that are mutated in the B.1.351 and B.1.1.7 variants. Participants were mostly white British, with more females than males. The authors suggested clonal diversity may have been underestimated.

Details on this clone: It lacks a known antigen. No qualities accompany the bases; no much larger clone lies one base away.

The CDR3 regions of human TCRbeta chains were subjected to immunosequencing. In the authors' own workflow: TCRs in the repertoires were matched against a reference library of SARS-CoV-2-specific TCRs that had been generated with the MIRA antigen-specificity platform. Breadth was defined as the fraction of unique TCRs that were SARS-CoV-2-associated, and depth was defined as the fraction of total T cells that were SARS-CoV-2-associated. Using the MIRA data, each spike-specific TCR was mapped to the spike region that the TCR reacts to and placed in a CD4 or CD8 class. Log10-transformed breadth and depth values were compared by one-way ANOVA with Sidak's multiple comparisons tests. TCRdb provides this immuneACCESS table in a form limited to in-frame rearrangements. Some clones are lacking; in checked studies, under half of them reflect an unresolved V gene, and why the rest are absent is not known. That table is the source of V, J and clone size, and D and trimming were worked out from the DNA. Recorded for this sample are under 150,000 clones; roughly 93% of them occurred a single time. The ten largest clones take up over 8.5% of the sample.

Trimming costs V 5 bases and J 1 base, and their ends lie 2 bases apart. The CDR3 runs 11 amino acids, cysteine and phenylalanine included. Only the CDR3 region is kept as DNA, spanning 33 bases read in frame from base 1. From the germline V gene, CDR1 is SNHLY and CDR2 is FYNNEI. The time point label, read with the paper, signifies: about 28 days (+/-7) after the second vaccine dose. AZD1222 recipients whose second dose came at about 4 weeks and those whose second dose came at about 12 weeks were combined into one group, since spike-specific TCR depth and breadth did not differ between the two schedules. Vaccinee samples came from UK trials COV001 and COV002, including a single-blind randomized controlled phase 2/3 trial of AZD1222 (ChAdOx1 nCoV-19) in healthy adults. Trial participant PBMC samples were collected at day 0 and day 28 after the second dose for TCRbeta chain sequencing.

The source of this sequence is an adult who received the AZD1222 COVID-19 vaccine. The material was peripheral blood, obtained 28 days after the second AZD1222 dose. Recombination connected TRBV2 to TRBJ1-1, with the D gene too uncertain to name. The nucleotides read TGTGCCAGCAGTACGAACACTGAAGCTTTCTTT. This gives the protein CASSTNTEAFF.